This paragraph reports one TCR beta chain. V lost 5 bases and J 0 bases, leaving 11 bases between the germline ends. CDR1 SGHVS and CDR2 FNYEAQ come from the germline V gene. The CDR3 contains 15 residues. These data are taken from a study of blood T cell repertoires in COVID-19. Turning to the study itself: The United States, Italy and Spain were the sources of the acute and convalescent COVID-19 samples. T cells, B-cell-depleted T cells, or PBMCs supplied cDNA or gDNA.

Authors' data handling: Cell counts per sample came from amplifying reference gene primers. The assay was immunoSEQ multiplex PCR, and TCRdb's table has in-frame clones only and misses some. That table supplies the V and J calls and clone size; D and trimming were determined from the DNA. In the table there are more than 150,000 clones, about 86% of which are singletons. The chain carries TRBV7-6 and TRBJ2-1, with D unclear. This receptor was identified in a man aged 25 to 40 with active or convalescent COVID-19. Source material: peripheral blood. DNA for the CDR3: TGTGCCAGCAGCCCTGCAAGCGCCTCCTACAATGAGCAGTTCTTC. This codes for CASSPASASYNEQFF.